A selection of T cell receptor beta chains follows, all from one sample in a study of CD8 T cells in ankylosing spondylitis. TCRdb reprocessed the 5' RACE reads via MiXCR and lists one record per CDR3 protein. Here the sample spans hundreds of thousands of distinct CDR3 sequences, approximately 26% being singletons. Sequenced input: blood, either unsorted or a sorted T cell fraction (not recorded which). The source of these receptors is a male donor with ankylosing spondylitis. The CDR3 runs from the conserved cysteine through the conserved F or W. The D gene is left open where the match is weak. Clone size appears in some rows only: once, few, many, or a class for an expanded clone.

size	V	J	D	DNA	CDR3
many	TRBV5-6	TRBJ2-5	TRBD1	TGTGCCAGCAGCTCGACAGGGATTGAGACCCAGTACTTC	CASSSTGIETQYF
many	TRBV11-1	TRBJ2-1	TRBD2	TGTGCCAGCAGCTCACTCCGGACTAGCGGGAGGGCCGGGACTCCATATGAGCAGTTCTTC	CASSSLRTSGRAGTPYEQFF
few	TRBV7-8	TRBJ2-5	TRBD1	TGTGCCAGCAGCTCCGTTGGGACAGGGGTGGGAGAGACCCAGTACTTC	CASSSVGTGVGETQYF
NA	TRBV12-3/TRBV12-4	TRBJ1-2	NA	TGTGCCAGCAGTTGGGAGGGTATAAAGGATGGCTACACCTTC	CASSWEGIKDGYTF
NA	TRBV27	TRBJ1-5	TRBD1	TGTGCCAGCAGTTTGAATGGGGCGACAGGGGATCAGCCCCAGCATTTT	CASSLNGATGDQPQHF
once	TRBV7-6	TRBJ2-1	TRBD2	TGTGCCAGCAGAGAATTACTAGCGGGAGGTTACAATGAGCAGTTCTTC	CASRELLAGGYNEQFF
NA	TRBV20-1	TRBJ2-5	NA	TGCAGTGCTGGAGCGCCAATAGGGGCTGCAGGGACCCAGTACTTC	CSAGAPIGAAGTQYF
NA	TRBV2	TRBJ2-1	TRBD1	TGTGCCAGCAGGCCTACAGGGGAGTCCTACAATGAGCAGTTCTTC	CASRPTGESYNEQFF
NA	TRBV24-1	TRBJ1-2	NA	TGTGCCACCAGCCAGGGCGGCTATGGCTACACCTTC	CATSQGGYGYTF
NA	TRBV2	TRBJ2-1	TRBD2	TGTGCCAGCATCCTAGCGGTAAGCTCCTACAATGAGCAGTTCTTC	CASILAVSSYNEQFF
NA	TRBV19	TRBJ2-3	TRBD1	TGTGCCAGTAGCGACAGGGGGTTCGCAGATACGCAGTATTTT	CASSDRGFADTQYF
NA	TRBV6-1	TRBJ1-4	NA	TGTGCCAGCAGTGAAGCGCTAAGGTCAACTAATGAAAAACTGTTTTTT	CASSEALRSTNEKLFF
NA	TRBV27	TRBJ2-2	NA	TGCGCCAGCACCCTAGTAGGCACCGGGGAGCTGTTTTTT	CASTLVGTGELFF
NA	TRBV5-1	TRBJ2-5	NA	TGCGCCAGCAGCTTACCCACCGGGACGGACGAGACCCAGTACTTC	CASSLPTGTDETQYF
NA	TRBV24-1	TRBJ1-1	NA	TGTGCCACCAGTGACCCCGGGCAGGGAGGCACTGAAGCTTTCTTT	CATSDPGQGGTEAFF
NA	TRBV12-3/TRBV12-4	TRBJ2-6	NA	TGTGCCAGCAGTGTCCTTGGACAGCACTCTGGGGCCAACGTCCTGACTTTC	CASSVLGQHSGANVLTF
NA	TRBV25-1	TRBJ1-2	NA	TGTGCCAGCAGTGATGGGGGAGGGAACTATGGCTACACCTTC	CASSDGGGNYGYTF
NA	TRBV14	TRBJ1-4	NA	TGTGCCAGCAGCCGGGAACGGGGGTTTACTAATGAAAAACTGTTTTTT	CASSRERGFTNEKLFF
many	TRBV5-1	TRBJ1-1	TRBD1	TGCGCCAGCAGCTTTTCTCCGGGACAGACGAACACTGAAGCTTTCTTT	CASSFSPGQTNTEAFF
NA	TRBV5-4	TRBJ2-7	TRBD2	TGTGCCAGCACCATTGGGGGACTAGCGGGCGAGCAGTACTTC	CASTIGGLAGEQYF
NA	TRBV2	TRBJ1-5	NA	TGTGCCAGCCGTAGGTCTAGTAGCAATCAGCCCCAGCATTTT	CASRRSSSNQPQHF
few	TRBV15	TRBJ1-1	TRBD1	TGTGCCACCAGCCAAAGAACAAACAGGGGCACTGAAGCTTTCTTT	CATSQRTNRGTEAFF
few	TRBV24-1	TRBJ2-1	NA	TGTGCCACCAGTGATCAGCAGACAAATGAGCAGTTCTTC	CATSDQQTNEQFF
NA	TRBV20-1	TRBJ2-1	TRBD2	TGCAGTGCTAGAGTCTCACTAGCGGGTCTTTCCTACAATGAGCAGTTCTTC	CSARVSLAGLSYNEQFF
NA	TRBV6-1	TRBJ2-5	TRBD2	TGTGCCAGCAGTGACAGGACTAGCTTGGAGACCCAGTACTTC	CASSDRTSLETQYF
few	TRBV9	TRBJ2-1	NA	TGTGCCAGCAGGCTCTTAAGCTCCTACAATGAGCAGTTCTTC	CASRLLSSYNEQFF
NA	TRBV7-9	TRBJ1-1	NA	TGTGCCAGCAGCCCGCCCGAAGCTTTCTTT	CASSPPEAFF
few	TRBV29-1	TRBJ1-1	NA	TGCAGCGCCAGGACGTTATCCACTGAAGCTTTCTTT	CSARTLSTEAFF
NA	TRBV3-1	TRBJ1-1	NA	TGTGCCAGCAGCCAAGTAAGGATTTTGGGGCTCGAAGCTTTCTTT	CASSQVRILGLEAFF
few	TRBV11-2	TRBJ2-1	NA	TGTGCCAGCAGATTAATTCCCCTCTACAATGAGCAGTTCTTC	CASRLIPLYNEQFF
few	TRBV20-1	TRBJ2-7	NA	TGCAGTACAGCTAAGGTGCTGGGGGCTGAGGAGCAGTACTTC	CSTAKVLGAEEQYF
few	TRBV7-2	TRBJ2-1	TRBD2	TGTGCCAGCAGCGAGGGACTAGCGGGGGCTTTGGATGAGCAGTTCTTC	CASSEGLAGALDEQFF
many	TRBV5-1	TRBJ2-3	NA	TGCGCCAGCAGCTTTGGGGGCGGCACAGATACGCAGTATTTT	CASSFGGGTDTQYF
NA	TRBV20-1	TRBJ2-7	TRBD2	TGCAGTGCTAGAGGGGCCTCCGGGAGGTACGAGCAGTACTTC	CSARGASGRYEQYF
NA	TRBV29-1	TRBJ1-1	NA	TGCAGCGTGATGACGAACACTGAAGCTTTCTTT	CSVMTNTEAFF
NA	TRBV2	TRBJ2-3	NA	TGTGCCAGCACCTACACCACAGATACGCAGTATTTT	CASTYTTDTQYF
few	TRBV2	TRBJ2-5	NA	TGTGCCAGCAGTGTGTGGGTTAAAGAGACCCAGTACTTC	CASSVWVKETQYF
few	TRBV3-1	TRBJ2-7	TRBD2	TGTGCCAGCAGCCGGACTAGCGGGAGTGGGGGCTACGAGCAGTACTTC	CASSRTSGSGGYEQYF
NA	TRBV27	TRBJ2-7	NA	TGTGCCAGCAGTTTTGATGACAGGACCTACGAGCAGTACTTC	CASSFDDRTYEQYF
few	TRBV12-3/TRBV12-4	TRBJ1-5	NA	TGTGCCAGCAGTCCGGGAGAGCGGCCCCAGCATTTT	CASSPGERPQHF
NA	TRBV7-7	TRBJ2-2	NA	TGTGCCAGCAGCTTAGTTGAAGGGGACACCGGGGAGCTGTTTTTT	CASSLVEGDTGELFF
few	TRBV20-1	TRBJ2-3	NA	TGCAGTGCTAGACGGTCAGGCAACACAGATACGCAGTATTTT	CSARRSGNTDTQYF
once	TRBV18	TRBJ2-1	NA	TGTGCCAGCTCACCAAGACTCAATGAGCAGTTCTTC	CASSPRLNEQFF
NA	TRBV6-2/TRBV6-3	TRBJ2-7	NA	TGTGCCAGCAGTTCCACCTCCGAGCAGTACTTC	CASSSTSEQYF
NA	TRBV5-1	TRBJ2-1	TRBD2	TGCGCCAGCAGCTTGATAGCGGGAGGGCATGAGCAGTTCTTC	CASSLIAGGHEQFF
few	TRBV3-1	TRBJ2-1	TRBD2	TGTGCCAGCAGCCAAGATATGACTAGCGAATACAATGAGCAGTTCTTC	CASSQDMTSEYNEQFF
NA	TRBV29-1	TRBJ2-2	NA	TGCAGCGTTGGGAGGGAGTTGGACACCGGGGAGCTGTTTTTT	CSVGRELDTGELFF
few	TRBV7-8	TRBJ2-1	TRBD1	TGTGCCAGCAGCTTTTTCACAGGGGACGAGCAGTTCTTC	CASSFFTGDEQFF
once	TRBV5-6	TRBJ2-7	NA	TGTGCCAGCAGCTTCCCGAGCTCCTACGAGCAGTACTTC	CASSFPSSYEQYF
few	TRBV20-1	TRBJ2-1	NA	TGCAGTGCTAAGGAGATTTCCTACAATGAGCAGTTCTTC	CSAKEISYNEQFF
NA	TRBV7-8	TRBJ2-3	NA	TGTGCCAGCAGCCGAAAAGCGGATTACACAGATACGCAGTATTTT	CASSRKADYTDTQYF
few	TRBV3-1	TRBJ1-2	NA	TGTGCCAGCAGCCACGCGGGCCAGCGCAGGCGAGGCTACACCTTC	CASSHAGQRRRGYTF
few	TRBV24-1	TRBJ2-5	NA	TGTGCCACCAGTGATTTGGACCAAGAGACCCAGTACTTC	CATSDLDQETQYF
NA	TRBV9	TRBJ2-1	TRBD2	TGTGCCAGCAGCCCCCAACAAGGGACTAGCGGGATTGGTGAGCAGTTCTTC	CASSPQQGTSGIGEQFF
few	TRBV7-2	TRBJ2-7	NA	TGTGCCAGCAGCTTGGGAGCGAACTCCTACGAGCAGTACTTC	CASSLGANSYEQYF
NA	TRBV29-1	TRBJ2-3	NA	TGCAGCGTTGAGCGGCAGGGGCTGATCACAGATACGCAGTATTTT	CSVERQGLITDTQYF
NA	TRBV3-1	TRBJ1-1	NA	TGTGCCAGCAGCCTCGGGCAGAGTGAAGCTTTCTTT	CASSLGQSEAFF